These T cell receptor beta chains were read from a single sample in a study of cytomegalovirus exposure and HLA in healthy donors. Measured with immunoSEQ multiplex PCR; TCRdb has only the in-frame clones, and not every one. The table shows approximately 270,000 clones, with roughly 87% occurring only once. Sequencing input: PBMCs. The receptors were gathered from a young man in good health and CMV-seropositive. The CDR3 runs from the conserved cysteine through the conserved F or W. The order of the fields is J gene, D gene, V gene, clone size, CDR3 DNA, CDR3 protein. D genes are given only for firm matches. Rows give clone size only sometimes, using once, few, many, or a class for an expanded clone.

TRBJ2-1	.	TRBV28	.	TGTGCCAGCAGTTTGGGAGGGGGGCATGAGCAGTTCTTC	CASSLGGGHEQFF
TRBJ1-3	TRBD1	TRBV5-6	.	TGTGCCAGCAGTTGGACAGGGGGCTCTGGAAACACCATATATTTT	CASSWTGGSGNTIYF
TRBJ1-2	.	TRBV5-1	.	TGCGCCAGCAGCTTGGAACAGGGAGCTAACTATGGCTACACCTTC	CASSLEQGANYGYTF
TRBJ1-2	.	TRBV6-5	.	TGTGCCAGCAGTTACGGGCGAGGCGATGGCTACACCTTC	CASSYGRGDGYTF
TRBJ1-2	.	TRBV19	.	TGTGCCAGTAGTATAGGTACCTACTATGGCTACACCTTC	CASSIGTYYGYTF
TRBJ2-2	.	TRBV6-5	.	TGTGCCAGCAGACTAACAGGCAACAGTGGCGGGGAGCTGTTTTTT	CASRLTGNSGGELFF
TRBJ1-1	.	TRBV5-5	.	TGTGCCAGCAGCTTGATCCGCAACACTGAAGCTTTCTTT	CASSLIRNTEAFF
TRBJ2-2	TRBD1	TRBV18	.	TGTGCCAGCTCACCGGGACAGGGGAACACCGGGGAGCTGTTTTTT	CASSPGQGNTGELFF
TRBJ2-7	TRBD2	TRBV30	.	TGTGCCTGGAATCCGGGAGGGGGAGGCGAGCAGTACTTC	CAWNPGGGGEQYF
TRBJ2-3	TRBD2	TRBV19	.	TGTGCCAGTAGTGCGGGACTAGCGGACTTCACAGATACGCAGTATTTT	CASSAGLADFTDTQYF
TRBJ2-2	.	TRBV25-1	once	.	CASSTSNTGELFF
TRBJ2-7	TRBD2	TRBV25-1	.	TGTGCCAGCAGTGACCCCGGGACTAGCGGCGAGCAGTACTTC	CASSDPGTSGEQYF
TRBJ2-7	.	TRBV5-6	.	TGTGCCAGCAGCCCCCGTTTAGGAGACAGCGGCTCCTACGAGCAGTACTTC	CASSPRLGDSGSYEQYF
TRBJ1-1	.	TRBV7-9	.	TGTGCCAGCAGCCTAGGAGGAAGGGTGGACACTGAAGCTTTCTTT	CASSLGGRVDTEAFF
TRBJ1-5	TRBD1	TRBV2	once	TGTGCCAGCAGGGACAGGCTTGATCAGCCCCAGCATTTT	CASRDRLDQPQHF
TRBJ1-5	.	TRBV28	.	TGTGCCAGCAGTTTTTCGGCGGATCGTGGCAATCAGCCCCAGCATTTT	CASSFSADRGNQPQHF
TRBJ1-1	.	TRBV20-1	.	TGCAGTGCTAGGAGGACTGAAGCTTTCTTT	CSARRTEAFF
TRBJ2-1	.	TRBV20-1	.	TGCAGTGCTGGCAGTTACAATGAGCAGTTCTTC	CSAGSYNEQFF
TRBJ2-1	.	TRBV11-1	.	TGTGCCAGCAGCTTAGCATCTGGCTCCTACAATGAGCAGTTCTTC	CASSLASGSYNEQFF
TRBJ2-5	.	TRBV6-5	.	TGTGCCAGCAGACCCGGGACGGAAGAGACCCAGTACTTC	CASRPGTEETQYF
TRBJ2-5	TRBD2	TRBV9	.	TGTGCCAGCAGCCCGTTCGGGACTAGCGGGAAAGAGACCCAGTACTTC	CASSPFGTSGKETQYF
TRBJ2-7	.	TRBV14	.	TGTGCCAGCAGCCAACTGGGTCCCACCTACGAGCAGTACTTC	CASSQLGPTYEQYF
TRBJ1-5	.	TRBV6-1	.	TGTGCCAGCAGTGAAATGGGGGGCGCGAGCAATCAGCCCCAGCATTTT	CASSEMGGASNQPQHF
TRBJ1-4	.	TRBV10-3	.	TGTGCCATCAGTGACATGTGGGGCGAGGCAACTAATGAAAAACTGTTTTTT	CAISDMWGEATNEKLFF
TRBJ2-7	TRBD1	TRBV7-8	once	TGTGCCAGCAGCAACAGGGGGCTCTACGAGCAGTACTTC	CASSNRGLYEQYF
TRBJ2-5	TRBD1	TRBV29-1	.	TGCAGCGTTGGAGGGACAGTAACTACCCAAGAGACCCAGTACTTC	CSVGGTVTTQETQYF
TRBJ1-5	.	TRBV19	.	TGTGCCAGTAGAGGGGGGAATCAGCCCCAGCATTTT	CASRGGNQPQHF
TRBJ2-4	.	TRBV2	few	TGTGCCAGCAGTAACCCCATTCAGTACTTC	CASSNPIQYF
TRBJ2-3	.	TRBV5-1	.	TGCGCCAGCAGCTTGGCGGGCAGGGTGCAATTAGATACGCAGTATTTT	CASSLAGRVQLDTQYF
TRBJ1-4	.	TRBV11-2	.	TGTGCCAGCAGCCGAATAATGGGCCAAAGACGGCGCGAAAAACTGTTTTTT	CASSRIMGQRRREKLFF
TRBJ1-5	.	TRBV7-2	.	TGTGCCAGCAGCTTAGAGGCAGGGTTTGGTCAGCCCCAGCATTTT	CASSLEAGFGQPQHF